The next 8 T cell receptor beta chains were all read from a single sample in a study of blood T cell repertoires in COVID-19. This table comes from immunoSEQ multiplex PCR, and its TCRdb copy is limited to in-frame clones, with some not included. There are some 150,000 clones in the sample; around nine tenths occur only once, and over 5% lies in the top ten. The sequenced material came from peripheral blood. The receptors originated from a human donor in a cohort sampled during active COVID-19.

CDR3 residues: CASRRQGGYGYTF. DNA of the CDR3: TGTGCCAGCAGACGACAGGGGGGCTATGGCTACACCTTC. The chain employs TRBV27 and TRBJ1-2, with TRBD1 matching over 9 bases. CDR3 size: 13 residues. CDR1 and CDR2 (germline): MNHEY, SMNVEV (reference sequence). Losses at the gene ends were 6 bases for V and 4 bases for J; bases not matched to a gene: 3.

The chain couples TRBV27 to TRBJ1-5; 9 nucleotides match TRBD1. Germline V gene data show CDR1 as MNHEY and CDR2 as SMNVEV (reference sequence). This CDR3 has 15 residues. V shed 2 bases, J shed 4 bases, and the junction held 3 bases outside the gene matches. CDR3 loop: CASSLGGQGNQPQHF. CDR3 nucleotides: TGTGCCAGCAGTTTAGGGGGACAGGGAAATCAGCCCCAGCATTTT.

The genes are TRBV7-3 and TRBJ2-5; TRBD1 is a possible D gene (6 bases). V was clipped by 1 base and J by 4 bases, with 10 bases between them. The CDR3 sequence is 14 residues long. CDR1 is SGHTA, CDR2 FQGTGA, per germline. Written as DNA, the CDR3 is TGTGCCAGCAGCTTAAGCGGCAGGGGAGAGACCCAGTACTTC. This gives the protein CASSLSGRGETQYF.

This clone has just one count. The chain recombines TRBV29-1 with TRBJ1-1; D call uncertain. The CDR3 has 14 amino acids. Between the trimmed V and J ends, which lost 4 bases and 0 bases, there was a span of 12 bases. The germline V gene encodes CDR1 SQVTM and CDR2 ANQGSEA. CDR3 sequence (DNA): TGCAGCGTTGGGAGGTTGGGGATGAACACTGAAGCTTTCTTT. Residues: CSVGRLGMNTEAFF.

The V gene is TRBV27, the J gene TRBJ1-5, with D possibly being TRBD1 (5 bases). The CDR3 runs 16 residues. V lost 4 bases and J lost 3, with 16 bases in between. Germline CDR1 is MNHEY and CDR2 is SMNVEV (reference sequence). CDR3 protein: CASSSLLGGSNQPQHF. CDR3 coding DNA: TGTGCCAGCAGTTCCCTCCTGGGGGGGTCCAATCAGCCCCAGCATTTT.

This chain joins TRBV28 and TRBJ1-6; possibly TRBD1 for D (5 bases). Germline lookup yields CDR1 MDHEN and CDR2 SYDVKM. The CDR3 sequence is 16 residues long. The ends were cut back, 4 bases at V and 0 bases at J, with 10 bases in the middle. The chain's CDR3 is CASSSDTPSYNSPLHF. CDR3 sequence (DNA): TGTGCCAGCAGTTCGGACACCCCCTCCTATAATTCACCCCTCCACTTT.

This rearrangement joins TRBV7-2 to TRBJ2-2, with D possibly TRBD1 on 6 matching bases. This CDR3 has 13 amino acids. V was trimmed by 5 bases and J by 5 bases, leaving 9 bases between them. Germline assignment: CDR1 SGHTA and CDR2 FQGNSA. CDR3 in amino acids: CASSLTGTGELFF. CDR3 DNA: TGTGCCAGCAGCCTTACAGGGACCGGGGAGCTGTTTTTT.

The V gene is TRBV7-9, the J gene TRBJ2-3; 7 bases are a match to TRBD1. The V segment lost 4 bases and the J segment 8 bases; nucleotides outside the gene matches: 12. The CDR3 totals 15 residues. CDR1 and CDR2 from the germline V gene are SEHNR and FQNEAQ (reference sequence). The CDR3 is CASSYQGDLGVTQYF. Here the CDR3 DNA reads TGTGCCAGCAGCTACCAGGGGGACCTGGGGGTTACGCAGTATTTT.